This record concerns one TCR beta chain sequence. A read error may explain this, as a much larger clone is one base away. V was pared by 4 bases and J by 7 bases, with 17 bases between. The CDR3 spans 14 residues. The germline CDR1 and CDR2 sequences are SQVTM and ANQGSEA. Via MiXCR, TCRdb re-called the RT-PCR reads, giving one row per CDR3 protein. The data hold about 680,000 distinct CDR3 sequences, with approximately 15% observed a single time. The clonotype originates from a female donor in good health, serving as a healthy control. Material: memory CD4+ T cells from blood. This sequence joins TRBV29-1 and TRBJ2-4; D might be TRBD2 (6 bases). The CDR3 loop reads CSVGDETGRNIQYF. Here the CDR3 DNA reads TGCAGCGTTGGGGACGAAACGGGGAGGAACATTCAGTACTTC. The full variable domain, its missing parts supplied by reference TRBV29-1 and TRBJ2-4, is SAVISQKPSRDICQRGTSLTIQCQVDSQVTMMFWYRQQPGQSLTLIATANQGSEATYESGFVIDKFPISRPNLTFSTLTVSNMSPEDSSIYLCSVGDETGRNIQYFGAGTRLSVL.